This TCR beta chain was sequenced during a study of blood T cell repertoires in COVID-19. Study information: Samples of COVID-19 (acute and convalescent) were obtained from the United States, Italy and Spain. From T cells, B-cell-depleted T cells, or PBMCs came the material, which was cDNA or gDNA.

The CDR3 covers 14 residues. Unmatched junction bases numbered 5, after V lost 8 bases and J lost 4 bases. The germline V gene encodes CDR1 MDHEN and CDR2 SYDVKM. As handled by the study authors: Reference gene primer amplification gave estimated nucleated cell counts. Libraries were prepared by immunoSEQ multiplex PCR; TCRdb keeps only in-frame clonotypes and omits some of them. That table supplies the V and J calls and clone size; D and trimming were determined from the DNA. Of a few hundred thousand clones in the sample, 82% were seen once. Patients at the Seattle site were enrolled during active infection and followed longitudinally.

The sample was peripheral blood. The sequence derives from a woman in her 70s with COVID-19, enrolled during active disease. The chain employs TRBV28 and TRBJ2-1, with TRBD1 identical over 10 bases. The DNA for the CDR3 is TGTGCCAGCGCGCAGGACAGGGGGTACAATGAGCAGTTCTTC. Its protein product is CASAQDRGYNEQFF.